The present T cell receptor beta chain was sequenced within a study of T cell responses to AZD1222 COVID-19 vaccine. Findings and limits, study-wide: Nearly half of spike-specific TCRs reportedly target variant regions that are unmutated in the B.1.351 and B.1.1.7 variants. Among those given AZD1222, only six were seropositive at baseline. Most donors were white British, females outnumbered males, and clonal diversity was possibly underestimated. Spike-specific TCR breadth and depth both grew after two AZD1222 doses.

Note on this clone: Its antigen is unknown.

Trimming removed 5 bases from V and 0 bases from J; junction bases left unmatched: 3. Germline loops: CDR1 MGHRA, CDR2 YSYEKL. This CDR3 spans 15 amino acids. Profiling relied on immunoSEQ multiplex PCR, and the TCRdb table lists in-frame clones only, not all of them. The repertoire consists of 50,000 to 65,000 clones, with around 90% occurring once and the leading ten covering 4% to 5%. The genes are TRBV4-1 and TRBJ2-2; 7 bases line up with TRBD1. The sequences come from peripheral blood, collected on day 0 of AZD1222 vaccination. This clonotype was sampled from an adult in good health. CDR3 nucleotide sequence: TGCGCCAGCAGCTGGGGGACAGCGAACACCGGGGAGCTGTTTTTT. It is translated as CASSWGTANTGELFF.